This is a list of T cell receptor beta chains from one sample in a study of Graves' ophthalmopathy and Graves' hyperthyroidism. TCRdb re-derived calls from the multiplex PCR reads in MiXCR, one entry per CDR3 protein. The sample has fewer than 400,000 distinct CDR3 sequences, around 16% seen once; the top ten hold around 1.6%. What was sequenced was peripheral blood. Every receptor here comes from a woman under 30 with Graves' ophthalmopathy. CDR3s include the opening cysteine and the closing phenylalanine or tryptophan. The D gene is left open where the match is weak. Clone size is not always given. Where it is, it says once, few, many or a class for expanded clones.

d_call clone_size j_call v_call cdr3_nt cdr3_aa
- many TRBJ2-3 TRBV15 TGTGCCACCAGCAGAGATGCGGTGGCAGATACGCAGTATTTT CATSRDAVADTQYF
TRBD1 many TRBJ2-2 TRBV5-1 TGCGCCAGCAGCTTGGGAGCAGGGGGGAACACCGGGGAGCTGTTTTTT CASSLGAGGNTGELFF
- many TRBJ2-4 TRBV7-9 TGTGCCAGCTCATCTGGGGGATCAGGAAACATTCAGTACTTC CASSSGGSGNIQYF
- many TRBJ1-2 TRBV7-2 TGTGCCAGCAGCTTTGGTTCGACAGGAGGAGGGTATGGCTACACCTTC CASSFGSTGGGYGYTF
- many TRBJ2-7 TRBV7-8 TGTGCCAGCAGCTCTCCAATCGAGCAGTACTTC CASSSPIEQYF
TRBD2 few TRBJ2-7 TRBV6-4 TGTGCCAGCAGTGACTTAGCGGGAGACCTTTATGACGAGCAGTACTTC CASSDLAGDLYDEQYF
- - TRBJ1-1 TRBV12-3/TRBV12-4 TGTGCCAGCAACCTTTTCGGTCGAGTGAACGGTGAAGCTTTCTTT CASNLFGRVNGEAFF
TRBD2 few TRBJ2-2 TRBV20-1 TGCAGTGCTAGACACCTGTTGGGGGGGGGAACCGGGGAGCTGTTTTTT CSARHLLGGGTGELFF
- many TRBJ2-7 TRBV6-2/TRBV6-3 TGTGCCAGCAGTTTTCCCAGGCAGGGGCCTACCTACGAGCAGTACTTC CASSFPRQGPTYEQYF
TRBD1 many TRBJ1-3 TRBV20-1 TGCAGTGCTAGGCGAGGGGTGGACAGGGGGAGAGGAAACACCATATATTTT CSARRGVDRGRGNTIYF
- many TRBJ2-2 TRBV6-2/TRBV6-3 TGTGCCAGCAGCACAAAGAACACCGGGGAGCTGTTTTTT CASSTKNTGELFF
- many TRBJ2-7 TRBV14 TGTGCCAGCAGCCAAGAGGGTAGGCAGTACTTC CASSQEGRQYF
- many TRBJ2-7 TRBV7-2 TGTGCCAGCAGCTTAGAGAGTTTCTCCTACGAGCAGTACTTC CASSLESFSYEQYF
TRBD2 many TRBJ2-7 TRBV12-3/TRBV12-4 TGTGCCAGCAGCCGACCCGAGGCGGCGGGAGCGAATTACGAGCAGTACTTC CASSRPEAAGANYEQYF
- many TRBJ2-3 TRBV15 TGTGCCACCAGCAGAAAGGAGGGCGACACAGATACGCAGTATTTT CATSRKEGDTDTQYF
- many TRBJ1-1 TRBV20-1 TGCAGTGCTAGACCAGGGACCACTGAAGCTTTCTTT CSARPGTTEAFF
- many TRBJ2-7 TRBV24-1 TGTGCCACCAGTGGTTCAGCCTACGAGCAGTACTTC CATSGSAYEQYF
- many TRBJ2-5 TRBV29-1 TGCAGCGAACGGGCTTTTTCGAGGGAGACCCAGTACTTC CSERAFSRETQYF
TRBD2 many TRBJ2-7 TRBV5-1 TGCGCCAGCAAACCGACTAGCGGGATAAACTACGAGCAGTACTTC CASKPTSGINYEQYF
- - TRBJ2-2 TRBV12-3/TRBV12-4 TGTGCCAGCAGCAAAGGACGGAACACCGGGGAGCTGTTTTTT CASSKGRNTGELFF
TRBD1 many TRBJ2-7 TRBV20-1 TGCAGTGCTAGAGGGGGACAGGGGGTTCATCTCTACGAGCAGTACTTC CSARGGQGVHLYEQYF
- many TRBJ1-6 TRBV6-2/TRBV6-3 TGTGCCAGCAGTTACTCCCGCGGGTCCATTGGCTCACCCCTCCACTTT CASSYSRGSIGSPLHF
TRBD2 - TRBJ2-5 TRBV29-1 TGCAGCGTTGAATTTTTAACTAGCGGAGAAGAGACCCAGTACTTC CSVEFLTSGEETQYF